This T cell receptor (beta chain) was identified in a study of blood T cell repertoires in COVID-19. Study overall: Sources were T cells, B-cell-depleted T cells, or PBMCs; the material itself was cDNA or gDNA.

Clones were sequenced by immunoSEQ multiplex PCR, and TCRdb holds only the in-frame ones, with some missing. The data hold approximately 210,000 clones, with around 80% observed a single time. Participant ages covered roughly 18 to 89 years across around 22 US areas. Cohorts were based on clinical histories the participants reported. This CDR3 region has 16 residues. J gave up 1 base and V 7 bases, and 3 bases lay outside the gene matches. CDR1 and CDR2 (germline): SGHAT, FQDESV (reference sequence). The clonotype comes from a young man with acute COVID-19. The specimen was PBMCs or T cells enriched from blood (not recorded which). V gene TRBV11-1 combines with J gene TRBJ2-2, with TRBD2 identical over 13 bases. The CDR3 DNA sequence: TGTGCCAGCACGGGACTAGCGGGGCTGAACACCGGGGAGCTGTTTTTT. Translation: CASTGLAGLNTGELFF.